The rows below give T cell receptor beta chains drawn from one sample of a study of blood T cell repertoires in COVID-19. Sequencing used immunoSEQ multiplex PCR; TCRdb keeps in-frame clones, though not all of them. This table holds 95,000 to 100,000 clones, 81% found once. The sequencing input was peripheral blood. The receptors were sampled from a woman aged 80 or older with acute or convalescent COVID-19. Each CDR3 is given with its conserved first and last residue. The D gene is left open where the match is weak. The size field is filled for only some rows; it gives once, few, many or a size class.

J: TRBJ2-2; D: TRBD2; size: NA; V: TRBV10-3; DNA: TGTGCGAGTAGCGGGGGCTCGGGAACCGGGGAGCTGTTTTTT; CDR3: CASSGGSGTGELFF
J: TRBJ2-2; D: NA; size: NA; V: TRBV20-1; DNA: TGCAGTGCTAGTCGGGGGTCTCCGAACACCGGGGAGCTGTTTTTT; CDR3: CSASRGSPNTGELFF
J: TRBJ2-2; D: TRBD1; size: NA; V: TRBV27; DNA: TGTGCCAGCAGACCATCGGGACAGGGAAGTGGGACCGGGGAGCTGTTTTTT; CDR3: CASRPSGQGSGTGELFF
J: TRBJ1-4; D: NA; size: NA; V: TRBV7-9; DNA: TGTGCCAGCAGCTTAATCCAAGACGGGGAAAAACTGTTTTTT; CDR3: CASSLIQDGEKLFF
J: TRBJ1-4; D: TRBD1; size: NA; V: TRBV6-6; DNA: TGTGCCAGCAGTAGGGGGCATTCAGCCAGCGAAAAACTGTTTTTT; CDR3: CASSRGHSASEKLFF
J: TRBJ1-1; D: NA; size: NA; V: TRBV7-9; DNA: TGTGCCAGCAGCACCCGCGGGGAGAAAATCAACACTGAAGCTTTCTTT; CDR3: CASSTRGEKINTEAFF
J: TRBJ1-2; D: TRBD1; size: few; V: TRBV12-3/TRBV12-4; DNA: TGTGCCAGCACCCGACAGGGAGGCTATGGCTACACCTTC; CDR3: CASTRQGGYGYTF
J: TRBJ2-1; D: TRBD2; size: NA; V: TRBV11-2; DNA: TGTGCCAGCAGCCGGGCTAGCGGGGGGTACGGGGAGCAGTTCTTC; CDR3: CASSRASGGYGEQFF
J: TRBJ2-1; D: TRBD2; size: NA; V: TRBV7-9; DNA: TGTGCCAGCAGCTCTCAGACTAGCGGCCTCTACAATGAGCAGTTCTTC; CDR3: CASSSQTSGLYNEQFF
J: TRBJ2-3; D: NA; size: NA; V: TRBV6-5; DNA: TGTGCCAGCAGTTACTCGCGGAGTTCAGATACGCAGTATTTT; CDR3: CASSYSRSSDTQYF
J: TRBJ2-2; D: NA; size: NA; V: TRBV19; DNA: TGTGCTACCGGGACACCGAAACACTCGAGCACCGGGGAGCTGTTTTTT; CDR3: CATGTPKHSSTGELFF
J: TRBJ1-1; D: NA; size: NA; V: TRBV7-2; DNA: TGTGCCAGCAGCCCCCGCTCAGGGAAGATGAACACTGAAGCTTTCTTT; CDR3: CASSPRSGKMNTEAFF
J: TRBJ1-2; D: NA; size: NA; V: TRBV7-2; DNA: TGTGCCAGCAGCTTTACAGGGTCGTGGCGAGATGGCTACACCTTC; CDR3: CASSFTGSWRDGYTF
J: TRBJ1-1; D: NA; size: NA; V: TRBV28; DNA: TGTGCCAGCAGTCCGGGGTCGCCCACTGAAGCTTTCTTT; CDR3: CASSPGSPTEAFF
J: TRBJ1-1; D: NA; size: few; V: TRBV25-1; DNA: TGTGCCAGCAGCGCCGGGTTGAACACTGAAGCTTTCTTT; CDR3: CASSAGLNTEAFF
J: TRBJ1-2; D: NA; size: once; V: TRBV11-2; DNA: TGTGCCAGCAGCTTAGCTCGGGGAAGTAACTATGGCTACACCTTC; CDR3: CASSLARGSNYGYTF
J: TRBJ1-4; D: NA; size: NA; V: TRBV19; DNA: TGTGCCAGTAGTTGGAGCCGGGGTGAAAAACTGTTTTTT; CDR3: CASSWSRGEKLFF
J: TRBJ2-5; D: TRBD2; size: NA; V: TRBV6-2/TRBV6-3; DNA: TGTGCCAGCAGTTACGGACTAGCGGGGGGGCGGGTTGAGACCCAGTACTTC; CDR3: CASSYGLAGGRVETQYF
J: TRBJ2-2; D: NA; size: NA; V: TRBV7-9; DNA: TGTGCCAGCAGCTTAGTCGACGGGGGCACCGGGGAGCTGTTTTTT; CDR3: CASSLVDGGTGELFF
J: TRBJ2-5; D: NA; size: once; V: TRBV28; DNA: TGTGCCAGCAGTCGCCAGGGCCAACCCCAGACCCAGTACTTC; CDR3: CASSRQGQPQTQYF
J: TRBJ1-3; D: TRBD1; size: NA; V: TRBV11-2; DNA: TGTGCCAGCAGCTTAGAAAGGGGGCAAGGTGGAAACACCATATATTTT; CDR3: CASSLERGQGGNTIYF
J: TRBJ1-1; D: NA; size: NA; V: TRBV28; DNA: TGTGCCAGCAGTTTGGTAGGGGGAAGCACTGAAGCTTTCTTT; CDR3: CASSLVGGSTEAFF
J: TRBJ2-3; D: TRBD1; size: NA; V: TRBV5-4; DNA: TGTGCCAGCAGCAAGGACAGGGGAACAGATACGCAGTATTTT; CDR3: CASSKDRGTDTQYF
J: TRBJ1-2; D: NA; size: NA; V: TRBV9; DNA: TGTGCCAGCACCCAACAGGCTGGGAGGGGGGTTGGCTACACCTTC; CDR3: CASTQQAGRGVGYTF
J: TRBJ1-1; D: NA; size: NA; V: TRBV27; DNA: TGTGCCAGCAGTTTAAGGGGTACTGAAGCTTTCTTT; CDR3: CASSLRGTEAFF
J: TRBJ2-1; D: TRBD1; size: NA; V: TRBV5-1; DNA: TGCGCCAGCAGCTTGGTGTGGGGGACAGCCTACAATGAGCAGTTCTTC; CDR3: CASSLVWGTAYNEQFF
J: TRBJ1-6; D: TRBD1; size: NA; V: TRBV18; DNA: TGTGCCAGCTCACCGAGGGACAGCCTTAAGCAGTCACCCCTCCACTTT; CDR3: CASSPRDSLKQSPLHF
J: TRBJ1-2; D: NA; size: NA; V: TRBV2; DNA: TGTGCCAGCACTGGGGGGAACTATGGCTACACCTTC; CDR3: CASTGGNYGYTF
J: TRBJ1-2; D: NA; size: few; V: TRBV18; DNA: TGTGCCAGCTCACCAGAGGGCCGGTATGGCTACACCTTC; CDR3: CASSPEGRYGYTF
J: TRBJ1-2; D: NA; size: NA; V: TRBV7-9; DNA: TGTGCCAGCAGCCCCGGTACTAACTATGGCTACACCTTC; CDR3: CASSPGTNYGYTF
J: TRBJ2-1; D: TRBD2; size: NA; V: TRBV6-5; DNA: TGTGCCAGCAGTTCCCTGAATAGCGGGGGTCAGTTCTTC; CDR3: CASSSLNSGGQFF
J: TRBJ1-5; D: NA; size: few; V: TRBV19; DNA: TGTGCCAGTAGTAATGGCGGGGGTAGGAGACAGCCCCAGCATTTT; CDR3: CASSNGGGRRQPQHF
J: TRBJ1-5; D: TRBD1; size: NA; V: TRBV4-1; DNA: TGCGCCAGCAGCCAACGCCGGGACAGGGGTCAGCCCCAGCATTTT; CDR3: CASSQRRDRGQPQHF
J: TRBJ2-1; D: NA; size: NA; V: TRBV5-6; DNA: TGTGCCAGCAGCTTTCTTGGGGTGGGGACATACAATGAGCAGTTCTTC; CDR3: CASSFLGVGTYNEQFF
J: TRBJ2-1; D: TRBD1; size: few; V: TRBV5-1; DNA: TGCGCCAGCAGCTTGGATGGGACAGGGAATGGGGGCAATGAGCAGTTCTTC; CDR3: CASSLDGTGNGGNEQFF
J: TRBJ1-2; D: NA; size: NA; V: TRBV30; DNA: TGTGCCTGGAGACATACAGGGAATTATCGGTATGGCTACACCTTC; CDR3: CAWRHTGNYRYGYTF
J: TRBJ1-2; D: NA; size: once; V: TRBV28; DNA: TGTGCCACTGGGCTAAGGGGCTACACCTTC; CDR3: CATGLRGYTF
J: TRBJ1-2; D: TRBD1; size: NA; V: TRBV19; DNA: TGTGCCAGTAGTATAGATAGGACAGGACGCTATGGCTACACCTTC; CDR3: CASSIDRTGRYGYTF
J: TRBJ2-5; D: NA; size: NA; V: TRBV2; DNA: TGTGCCAGCAGTGAAGATATTGAGACCCAGTACTTC; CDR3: CASSEDIETQYF
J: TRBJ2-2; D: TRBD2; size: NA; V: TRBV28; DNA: TGTGCCAGCAGTTTTTTTCTTTCCGGCGGGGGGCTCAACACCGGGGAGCTGTTTTTT; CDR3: CASSFFLSGGGLNTGELFF
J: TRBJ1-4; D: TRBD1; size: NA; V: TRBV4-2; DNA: TGTGCCAGCAGCCGGGACAGCTTGAATGAAAAACTGTTTTTT; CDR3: CASSRDSLNEKLFF
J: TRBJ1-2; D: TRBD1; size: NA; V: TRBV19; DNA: TGTGCCAGTAGAGAGACAGGGGACTATGGCTACACCTTC; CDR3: CASRETGDYGYTF
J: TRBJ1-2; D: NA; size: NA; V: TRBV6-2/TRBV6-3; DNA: TGTGCCAGCAGTTACACCAGTAACTATGGCTACACCTTC; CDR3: CASSYTSNYGYTF
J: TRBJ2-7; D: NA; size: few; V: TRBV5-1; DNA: TGCGCCAGCAGCCCCCTTGGCGGGCCTTACTACGAGCAGTACTTC; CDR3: CASSPLGGPYYEQYF
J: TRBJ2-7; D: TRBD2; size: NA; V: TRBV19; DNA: TGTGCCAGTCGGACTAGCGGGGGGAGTTACGAGCAGTACTTC; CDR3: CASRTSGGSYEQYF
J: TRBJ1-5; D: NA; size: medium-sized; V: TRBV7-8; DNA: TGTGCCAGCAGCAATGTGGGGGCGCGGCAGCCCCAGCATTTT; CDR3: CASSNVGARQPQHF
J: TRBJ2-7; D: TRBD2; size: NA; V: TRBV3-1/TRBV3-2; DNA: TGTGCCAGCAGCCAAGAAGCGGGAGGGAAACTCTACGAGCAGTACTTC; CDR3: CASSQEAGGKLYEQYF
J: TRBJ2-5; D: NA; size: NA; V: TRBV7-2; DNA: TGTGCCAGCAGCCCAAACGAGGGAAAGACCCAGTACTTC; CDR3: CASSPNEGKTQYF
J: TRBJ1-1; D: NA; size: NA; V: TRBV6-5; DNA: TGTGCCAGCAGGATGCGGGGGCTGGGAACTGAAGCTTTCTTT; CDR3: CASRMRGLGTEAFF
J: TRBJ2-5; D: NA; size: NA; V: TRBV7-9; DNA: TGTGCCAGCAGCTTTCTGCAGGGTTTGGAGACCCAGTACTTC; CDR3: CASSFLQGLETQYF
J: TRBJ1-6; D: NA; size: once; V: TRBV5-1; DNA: TGCGCCAGCAGCTTGGTGGGGACTGGTTGGGGTTCACCCCTCCACTTT; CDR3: CASSLVGTGWGSPLHF
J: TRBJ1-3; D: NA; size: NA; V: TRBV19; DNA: TGTGCCAGTAGACGACAGGCTTTCTCTGGAAACACCATATATTTT; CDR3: CASRRQAFSGNTIYF
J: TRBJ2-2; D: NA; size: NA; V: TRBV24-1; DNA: TGTGCCACCAGTGGTCTAGCCCACGGGGAGCTGTTTTTT; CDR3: CATSGLAHGELFF
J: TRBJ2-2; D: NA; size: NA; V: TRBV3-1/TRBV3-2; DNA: TGTGCCAGCAGCCAAGTCCGGGGAACGGGTACCGGGGAGCTGTTTTTT; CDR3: CASSQVRGTGTGELFF
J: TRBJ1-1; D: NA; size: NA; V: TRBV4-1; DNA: TGCGCCAGCAGCCAAGATCAGGGGTTGGGCACTGAAGCTTTCTTT; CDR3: CASSQDQGLGTEAFF
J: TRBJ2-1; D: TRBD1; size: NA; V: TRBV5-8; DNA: TGTGCCAGCAGCCTAGGGACAGGGGTCGGCTCCTACAATGAGCAGTTCTTC; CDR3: CASSLGTGVGSYNEQFF
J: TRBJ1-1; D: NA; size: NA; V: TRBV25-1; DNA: TGTGCCAGCAGTGACAGGGGCAGGACTGAAGCTTTCTTT; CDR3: CASSDRGRTEAFF
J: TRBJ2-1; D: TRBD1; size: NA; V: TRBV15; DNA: TGTGCCACCAGCAGAGATCGTCCCGGGACAGGGAAAACGGCCCTATACAATGAGCAGTTCTTC; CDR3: CATSRDRPGTGKTALYNEQFF
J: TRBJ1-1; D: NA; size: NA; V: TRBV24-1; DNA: TGTGCCACCAGTGATTTTCGGCAGGGAGGAGGGCTGAACACTGAAGCTTTCTTT; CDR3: CATSDFRQGGGLNTEAFF